The 18 T cell receptor beta chains below were found in one sample sequenced in a study of blood T cell repertoires in COVID-19. Clones were read by immunoSEQ multiplex PCR, and TCRdb kept only the in-frame ones, dropping some. The sample has more than 95,000 clones, about 80% seen once. Material for sequencing was peripheral blood. All receptors come from a woman aged 45-60 years with acute or convalescent COVID-19.

V is TRBV19 and J is TRBJ1-4; 7 bases map to TRBD1. This CDR3 has 19 residues. Germline CDR1 and CDR2: LNHDA and SQIVND (reference sequence). With V trimmed by 4 bases and J by 3 bases, 17 bases remained unmatched. The CDR3 coding sequence is TGTGCCAGTAGTAAACACCTCTTCGACAGGGCTTTCGCTAATGAAAAACTGTTTTTT. This translates into CASSKHLFDRAFANEKLFF. Drawing the rest from reference TRBV19 and TRBJ1-4, the complete variable domain is DGGITQSPKYLFRKEGQNVTLSCEQNLNHDAMYWYRQDPGQGLRLIYYSQIVNDFQKGDIAEGYSVSREKKESFPLTVTSAQKNPTAFYLCASSKHLFDRAFANEKLFFGSGTQLSVL.

The rearrangement uses TRBV10-3 and TRBJ1-1; D is possibly TRBD1 (5 bases). The CDR3 loop spans 15 amino acids. The germline V gene has CDR1 ENHRY and CDR2 SYGVKD. Trimming stripped 4 bases from V and 2 bases from J, with 14 bases between. The CDR3 reads CAISASRQINTEAFF. The CDR3 DNA sequence: TGTGCCATCAGTGCCTCTCGACAGATTAACACTGAAGCTTTCTTT.

V usage is TRBV15 and J usage is TRBJ1-2; the match to TRBD1 covers 8 bases. Germline V gene data show CDR1 as LNHNV and CDR2 as YYDKDF (reference sequence). Trimming at V came to 1 base and at J to 3 bases, leaving 7 bases not matched to a gene. The CDR3 is 16 residues long. The CDR3 region is CATSRVSLQGDYGYTF. The CDR3, as DNA: TGTGCCACCAGCAGAGTATCCCTACAGGGGGACTATGGCTACACCTTC.

The chain employs TRBV30 and TRBJ1-6, with D perhaps matching TRBD1 (5 bases). The CDR3 runs to 14 residues. Germline CDR1 reads GTSNPN; CDR2 reads SVGIG (reference sequence). Trimming took 3 bases from V and 7 from J, leaving 13 bases between them. The CDR3 sequence is CAWRSGLGNSPLHF. CDR3 bases: TGTGCCTGGAGGTCGGGACTAGGAAATTCACCCCTCCACTTT.

This chain uses TRBV5-4 with TRBJ1-2, with 8 bases that match TRBD1. Germline V gene data show CDR1 as SGHNT and CDR2 as YYREEE (reference sequence). The CDR3 runs 15 residues. The trim removed 3 bases at V and 4 bases at J, leaving 8 bases unmatched. The CDR3 spells CASSSRTGTGYGYTF. The CDR3 bases are TGTGCCAGCAGCTCCAGGACAGGGACGGGCTATGGCTACACCTTC. Full variable domain (rest looked up from reference TRBV5-4 and TRBJ1-2): ETGVTQSPTHLIKTRGQQVTLRCSSQSGHNTVSWYQQALGQGPQFIFQYYREEENGRGNFPPRFSGLQFPNYSSELNVNALELDDSALYLCASSSRTGTGYGYTFGSGTRLTVV.

This CDR3 is CASSPQTGQGNEQYF. CDR3 nucleotide sequence: TGTGCCAGCAGCCCTCAGACAGGGCAGGGGAACGAGCAGTACTTC. This sequence joins TRBV7-9 and TRBJ2-7; 7 bases map to TRBD1. The CDR3 spans 15 residues. Per germline, CDR1 SEHNR and CDR2 FQNEAQ (reference sequence). After removal of 5 bases from V and 5 bases from J, the junction contained 12 bases not matched to a gene.

The gene calls are TRBV6-5 and TRBJ1-2; 8 positions match TRBD1. The CDR3 spans 16 residues. V lost 3 bases and J lost 5; bases outside the gene matches: 11. Germline CDR1 is MNHEY and CDR2 is SVGAGI. The CDR3 region is CASSYRQGRDAYGYTF. DNA of the CDR3: TGTGCCAGCAGTTATAGACAGGGGAGGGACGCTTATGGCTACACCTTC.

The V gene is TRBV19, the J gene TRBJ2-3, with D perhaps TRBD2 (5 bases). CDR3 length equals 13 residues. Trimming removed 3 bases at V and 2 bases at J, with 6 bases between. Germline V gives CDR1 LNHDA, CDR2 SQIVND (reference sequence). The CDR3 sequence is CASSMTNTDTQYF. DNA for the CDR3: TGTGCCAGTAGTATGACTAACACAGATACGCAGTATTTT.

The chain carries TRBV19 and TRBJ2-7; a weak D match, TRBD1 (5 bases). V was trimmed by 3 bases and J by 3 bases, leaving 9 bases between them. This CDR3 comprises 13 residues. Per germline, CDR1 LNHDA and CDR2 SQIVND (reference sequence). CDR3 nucleotide sequence: TGTGCCAGTAGTATGGGGCAGGTCTACGAGCAGTACTTC. Its protein product is CASSMGQVYEQYF.

The rearrangement joins TRBV6-4 to TRBJ1-1; 10 nucleotides line up with TRBD1. CDR1 MRHNA and CDR2 SNTAGT come from the germline V gene. Unmatched junction bases numbered 8, after V lost 0 bases and J lost 1 base. CDR3 size: 18 residues. CDR3 protein: CASSDSRRTGGKNTEAFF. The DNA of the CDR3 is TGTGCCAGCAGTGACTCAAGAAGGACAGGGGGGAAGAACACTGAAGCTTTCTTT.

V usage is TRBV28 and J usage is TRBJ1-1, with D possibly being TRBD1 (6 bases). Trimming cost V 7 bases and J 4 bases, with 13 bases left between them. This CDR3 comprises 13 residues. Looked up from germline, CDR1 is MDHEN and CDR2 is SYDVKM. The CDR3 DNA reads TGTGCCAGCACTCTAGGGGGTCTCACTGAAGCTTTCTTT. Translated, it gives CASTLGGLTEAFF.

The chain employs TRBV6-6 and TRBJ2-3; TRBD2 matches at 12 bases. The CDR3 runs to 15 residues. CDR1 MNHNY and CDR2 SVGAGI come from the germline V gene (reference sequence). Germline trimming cut 2 bases from V and 4 bases from J; bases unmatched to any gene: 1. The CDR3 loop is CASSYASGRADTQYF. CDR3 sequence (DNA): TGTGCCAGCAGTTACGCTAGCGGGAGGGCAGATACGCAGTATTTT.

The genes are TRBV30 and TRBJ2-5, with 8 bases fitting TRBD2. The CDR3 has 14 amino acids. Germline V gives CDR1 GTSNPN, CDR2 SVGIG (reference sequence). V trimming: 1 base; J trimming: 5 bases; junction bases outside the gene matches: 6. The CDR3 spells CAWSAGGAGETQYF. CDR3 DNA: TGTGCCTGGAGTGCGGGGGGGGCCGGGGAGACCCAGTACTTC.

The gene calls are TRBV3-1 (or the pseudogene TRBV3-2) and TRBJ1-2; 8 nucleotides line up with TRBD1. This CDR3 contains 15 residues. With 2 bases clipped from V and 5 bases from J, the junction kept 7 bases outside the gene matches. Germline CDR1 LGHDT, CDR2 YNNKEL (reference sequence). CDR3 in DNA: TGTGCCAGCAGCCAACGGGCAGGGGGCGCGTATGGCTACACCTTC. Translation gives CASSQRAGGAYGYTF.

V usage is TRBV5-4 and J usage is TRBJ2-5; 7 bases align to TRBD2. V lost 0 bases and J lost 4; bases outside the gene matches: 12. Looked up from germline, CDR1 is SGHNT and CDR2 is YYREEE (reference sequence). This CDR3 spans 17 amino acids. The CDR3 reads CASSLDLARGERETQYF. In nucleotides, the CDR3 is TGTGCCAGCAGCTTGGATCTAGCACGGGGGGAGCGAGAGACCCAGTACTTC.

The rearrangement uses TRBV19 and TRBJ1-2; 12 bases line up with TRBD1. The CDR3 contains 15 residues. Germline-derived CDR1 and CDR2 are LNHDA and SQIVND (reference sequence). Unmatched junction bases numbered 11, after V lost 10 bases and J lost 5 bases. The CDR3 bases are TGTGCCACTCATCCCGGGACAGGGGGCGGTTATGGCTACACCTTC. Protein product: CATHPGTGGGYGYTF.

The rearrangement joins TRBV5-1 to TRBJ1-3, with 7 bases lining up with TRBD1. CDR3 length: 15 residues. Germline loops: CDR1 SGHRS, CDR2 YFSETQ. J was trimmed by 2 bases and V by 4 bases; bases with no gene match: 6. The CDR3 reads CASSPDRIPGNTIYF. The DNA of the CDR3 is TGCGCCAGCAGCCCGGACAGGATTCCTGGAAACACCATATATTTT.

This clone was observed a single time. V and J are TRBV28 and TRBJ2-1, with 10 nucleotides matching TRBD1. Germline V gene lookup returns CDR1 MDHEN and CDR2 SYDVKM. The trim removed 7 bases at V and 8 bases at J, leaving 14 bases unmatched. The CDR3 loop spans 16 amino acids. CDR3 DNA: TGTGCCAGCACCCCCATACTCCGGGACAGGGGACATGAGCAGTTCTTC. Its protein product is CASTPILRDRGHEQFF.